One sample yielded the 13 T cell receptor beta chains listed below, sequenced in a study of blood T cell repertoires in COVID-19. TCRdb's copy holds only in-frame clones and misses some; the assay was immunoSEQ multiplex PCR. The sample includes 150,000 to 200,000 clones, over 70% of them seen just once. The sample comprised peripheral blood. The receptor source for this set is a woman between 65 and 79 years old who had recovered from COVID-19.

The CDR3 here is CASSLSGTGTGNTIYF. The DNA for the CDR3 is TGCGCCAGCAGCTTGTCCGGGACAGGGACTGGAAACACCATATATTTT. This rearrangement joins TRBV5-1 to TRBJ1-3; 9 bases are a match to TRBD1. The CDR3 contains 16 residues. Trimming took 1 base from V and 2 from J; bases not matched to a gene: 4. Germline values: CDR1 SGHRS, CDR2 YFSETQ.

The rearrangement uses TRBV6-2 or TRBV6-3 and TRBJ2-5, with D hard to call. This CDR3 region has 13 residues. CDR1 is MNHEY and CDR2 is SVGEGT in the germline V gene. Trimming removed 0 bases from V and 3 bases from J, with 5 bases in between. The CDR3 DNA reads TGTGCCAGCAGTTACTCCCCTGAAGAGACCCAGTACTTC. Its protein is CASSYSPEETQYF.

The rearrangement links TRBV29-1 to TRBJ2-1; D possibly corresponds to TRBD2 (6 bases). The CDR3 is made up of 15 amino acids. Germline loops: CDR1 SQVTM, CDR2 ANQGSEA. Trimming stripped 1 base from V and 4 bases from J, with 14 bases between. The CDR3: CSVEGASVSYNEQFF. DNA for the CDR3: TGCAGCGTTGAAGGGGCTAGCGTCTCATACAATGAGCAGTTCTTC.

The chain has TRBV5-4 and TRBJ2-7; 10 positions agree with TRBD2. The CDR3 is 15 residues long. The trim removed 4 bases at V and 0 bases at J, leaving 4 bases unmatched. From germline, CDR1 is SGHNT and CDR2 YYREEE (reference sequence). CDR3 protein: CASSPRTSGSYEQYF. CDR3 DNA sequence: TGTGCCAGCAGCCCTAGGACTAGCGGCTCCTACGAGCAGTACTTC.

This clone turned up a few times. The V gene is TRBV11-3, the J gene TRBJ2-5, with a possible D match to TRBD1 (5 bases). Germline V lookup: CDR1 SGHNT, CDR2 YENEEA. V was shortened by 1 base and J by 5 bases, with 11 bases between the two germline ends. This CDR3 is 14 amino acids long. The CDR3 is CASSLGQSFETQYF. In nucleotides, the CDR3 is TGTGCCAGCAGCTTAGGACAGAGTTTCGAGACCCAGTACTTC.

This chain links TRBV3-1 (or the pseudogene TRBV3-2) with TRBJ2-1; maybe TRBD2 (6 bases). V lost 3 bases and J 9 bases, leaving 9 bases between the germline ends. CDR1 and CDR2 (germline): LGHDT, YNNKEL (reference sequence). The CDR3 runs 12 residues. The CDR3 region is CASSQAGSEQFF. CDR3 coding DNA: TGTGCCAGCAGCCAGGCGGGGAGTGAGCAGTTCTTC.

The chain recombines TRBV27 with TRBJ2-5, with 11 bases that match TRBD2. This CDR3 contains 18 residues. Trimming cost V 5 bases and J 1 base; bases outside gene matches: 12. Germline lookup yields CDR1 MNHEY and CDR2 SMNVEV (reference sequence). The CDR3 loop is CASSPRGSGRATQETQYF. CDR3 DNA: TGTGCCAGCAGTCCCCGGGGTAGCGGGAGGGCCACCCAAGAGACCCAGTACTTC.

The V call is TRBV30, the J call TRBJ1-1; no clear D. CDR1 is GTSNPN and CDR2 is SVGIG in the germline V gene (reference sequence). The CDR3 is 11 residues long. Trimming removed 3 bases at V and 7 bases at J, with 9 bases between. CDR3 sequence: CAWRGRNEAFF. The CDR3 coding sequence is TGTGCCTGGAGGGGCCGCAATGAAGCTTTCTTT.

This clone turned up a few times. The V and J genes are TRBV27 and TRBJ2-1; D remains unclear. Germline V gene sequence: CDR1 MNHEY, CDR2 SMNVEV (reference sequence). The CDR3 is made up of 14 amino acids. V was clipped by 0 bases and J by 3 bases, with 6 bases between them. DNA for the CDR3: TGTGCCAGCAGTTTATCCCGCTACTACAATGAGCAGTTCTTC. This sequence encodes CASSLSRYYNEQFF.

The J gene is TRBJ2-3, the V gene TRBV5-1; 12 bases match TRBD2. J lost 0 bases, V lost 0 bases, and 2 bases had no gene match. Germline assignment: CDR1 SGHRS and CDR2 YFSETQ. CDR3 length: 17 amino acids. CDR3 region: CASSLAGTSGSTDTQYF. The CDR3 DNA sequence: TGCGCCAGCAGCTTGGCGGGGACTAGCGGGAGCACAGATACGCAGTATTTT.

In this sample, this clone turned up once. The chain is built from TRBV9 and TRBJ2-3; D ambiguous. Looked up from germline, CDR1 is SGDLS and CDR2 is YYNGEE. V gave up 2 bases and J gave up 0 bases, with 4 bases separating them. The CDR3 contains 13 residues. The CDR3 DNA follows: TGTGCCAGCAGCGTCCTTAGCACAGATACGCAGTATTTT. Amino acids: CASSVLSTDTQYF.

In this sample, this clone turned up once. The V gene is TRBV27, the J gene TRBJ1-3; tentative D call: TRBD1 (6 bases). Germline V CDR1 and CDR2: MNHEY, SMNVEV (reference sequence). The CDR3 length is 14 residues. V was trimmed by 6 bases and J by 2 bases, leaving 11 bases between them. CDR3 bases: TGTGCCAGCAGCCCAGACAGGCCTGGAAACACCATATATTTT. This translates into CASSPDRPGNTIYF.

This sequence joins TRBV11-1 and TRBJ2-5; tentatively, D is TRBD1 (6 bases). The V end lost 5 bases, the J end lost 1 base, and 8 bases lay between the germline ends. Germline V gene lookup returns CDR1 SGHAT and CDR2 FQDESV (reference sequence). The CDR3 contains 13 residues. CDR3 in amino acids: CASSGQFQETQYF. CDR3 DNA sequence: TGTGCCAGCAGCGGACAGTTCCAAGAGACCCAGTACTTC. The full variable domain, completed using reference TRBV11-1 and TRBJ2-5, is EAEVAQSPRYKITEKSQAVAFWCDPISGHATLYWYRQILGQGPELLVQFQDESVVDDSQLPKDRFSAERLKGVDSTLKIQPAELGDSAMYLCASSGQFQETQYFGPGTRLLVL.